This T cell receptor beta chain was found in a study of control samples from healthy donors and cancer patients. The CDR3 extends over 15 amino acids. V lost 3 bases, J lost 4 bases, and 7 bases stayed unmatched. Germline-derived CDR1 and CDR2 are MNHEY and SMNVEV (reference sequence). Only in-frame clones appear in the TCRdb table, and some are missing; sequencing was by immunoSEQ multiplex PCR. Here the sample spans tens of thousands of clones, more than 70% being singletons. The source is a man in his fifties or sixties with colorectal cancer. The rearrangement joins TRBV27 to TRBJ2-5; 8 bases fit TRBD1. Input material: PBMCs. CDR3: CASSFGQGMGETQYF. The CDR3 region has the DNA TGTGCCAGCAGTTTTGGACAGGGCATGGGAGAGACCCAGTACTTC.